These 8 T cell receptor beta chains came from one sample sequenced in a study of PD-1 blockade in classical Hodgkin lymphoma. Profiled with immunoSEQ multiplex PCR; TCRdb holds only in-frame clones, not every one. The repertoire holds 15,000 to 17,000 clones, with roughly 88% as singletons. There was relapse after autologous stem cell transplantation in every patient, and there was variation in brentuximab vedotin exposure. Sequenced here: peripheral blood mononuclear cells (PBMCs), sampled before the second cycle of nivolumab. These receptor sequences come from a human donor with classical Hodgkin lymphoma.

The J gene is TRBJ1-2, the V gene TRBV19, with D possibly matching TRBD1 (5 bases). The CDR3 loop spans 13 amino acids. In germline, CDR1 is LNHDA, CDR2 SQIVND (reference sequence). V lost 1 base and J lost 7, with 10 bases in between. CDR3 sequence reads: CASSIAAGSGYTF. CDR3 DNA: TGTGCCAGTAGTATAGCGGCAGGGTCTGGCTACACCTTC. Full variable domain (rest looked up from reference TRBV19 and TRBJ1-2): DGGITQSPKYLFRKEGQNVTLSCEQNLNHDAMYWYRQDPGQGLRLIYYSQIVNDFQKGDIAEGYSVSREKKESFPLTVTSAQKNPTAFYLCASSIAAGSGYTFGSGTRLTVV.

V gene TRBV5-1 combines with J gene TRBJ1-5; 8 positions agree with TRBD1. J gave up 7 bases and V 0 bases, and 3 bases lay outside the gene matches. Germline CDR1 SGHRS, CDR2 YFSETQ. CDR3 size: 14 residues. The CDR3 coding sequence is TGCGCCAGCAGCTTGGCAGGGGGCGACCAGCCCCAGCATTTT. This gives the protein CASSLAGGDQPQHF.

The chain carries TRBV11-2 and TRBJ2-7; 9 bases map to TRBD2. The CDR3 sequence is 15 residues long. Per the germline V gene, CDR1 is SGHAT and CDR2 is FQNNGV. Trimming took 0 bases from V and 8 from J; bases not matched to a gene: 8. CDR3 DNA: TGTGCCAGCAGCTTAGAGGTTGCGGGGGGGAGCCAGCAGTACTTC. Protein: CASSLEVAGGSQQYF. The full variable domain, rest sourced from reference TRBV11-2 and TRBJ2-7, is EAGVAQSPRYKIIEKRQSVAFWCNPISGHATLYWYQQILGQGPKLLIQFQNNGVVDDSQLPKDRFSAERLKGVDSTLKIQPAKLEDSAVYLCASSLEVAGGSQQYFGPGTRLTVT.

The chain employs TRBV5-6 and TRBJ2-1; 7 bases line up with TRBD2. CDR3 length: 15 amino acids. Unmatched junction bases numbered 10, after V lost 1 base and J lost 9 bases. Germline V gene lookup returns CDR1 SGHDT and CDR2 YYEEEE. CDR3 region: CASSLSGTKKSEQFF. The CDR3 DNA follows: TGTGCCAGCAGCTTGTCCGGGACTAAAAAGAGTGAGCAGTTCTTC. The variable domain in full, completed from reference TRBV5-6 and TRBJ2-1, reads DAGVTQSPTHLIKTRGQQVTLRCSPKSGHDTVSWYQQALGQGPQFIFQYYEEEERQRGNFPDRFSGHQFPNYSSELNVNALLLGDSALYLCASSLSGTKKSEQFFGPGTRLTVL.

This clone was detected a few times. DNA of the CDR3: TGTGCCAGCAGCGGGGACGGGGGGGCCTCGTACGAGCAGTACTTC. Protein sequence: CASSGDGGASYEQYF. This sequence joins TRBV6-1 and TRBJ2-7; 8 nucleotides align to TRBD2. Germline trimming cut 6 bases from V and 4 bases from J; bases unmatched to any gene: 11. This CDR3 is built from 15 residues. Germline lookup yields CDR1 MNHNS and CDR2 SASEGT.

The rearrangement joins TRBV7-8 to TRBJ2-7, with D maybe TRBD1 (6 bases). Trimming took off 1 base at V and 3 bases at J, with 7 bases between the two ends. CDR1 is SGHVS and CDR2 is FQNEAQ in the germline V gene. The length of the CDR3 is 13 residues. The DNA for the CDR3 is TGTGCCAGCAGCTTAGTGGACAGCTACGAGCAGTACTTC. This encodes CASSLVDSYEQYF.

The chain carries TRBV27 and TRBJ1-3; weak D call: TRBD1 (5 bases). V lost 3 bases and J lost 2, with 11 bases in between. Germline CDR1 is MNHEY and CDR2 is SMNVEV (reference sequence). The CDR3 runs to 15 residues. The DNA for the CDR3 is TGTGCCAGCAGTTTTGTCGGGGGTACTGGAAACACCATATATTTT. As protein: CASSFVGGTGNTIYF.

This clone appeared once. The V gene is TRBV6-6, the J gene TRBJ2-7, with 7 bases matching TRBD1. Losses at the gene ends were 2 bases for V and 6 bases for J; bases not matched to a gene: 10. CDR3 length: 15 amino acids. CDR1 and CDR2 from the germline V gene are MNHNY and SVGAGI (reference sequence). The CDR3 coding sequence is TGTGCCAGCAGTTACGGTAAATTGACAGGGAGCGAGCAGTACTTC. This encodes CASSYGKLTGSEQYF.